The 30 T cell receptor beta chains reported below all come from one sample, sequenced in a study of CD8 T cells in ankylosing spondylitis. In TCRdb, the 5' RACE reads were re-called with MiXCR into one record per CDR3 protein. The table lists approximately 140,000 distinct CDR3 sequences, around two fifths of them singletons, with over 12% in the top ten. Sequencing was performed on synovial fluid, either unsorted or a sorted T cell fraction (not recorded which). All receptors derive from a male donor with ankylosing spondylitis.

This chain joins TRBV6-4 and TRBJ2-3, with 9 bases fitting TRBD1. Germline CDR1 reads MRHNA; CDR2 reads SNTAGT. Trimming removed 3 bases from V and 6 bases from J; junction bases left unmatched: 7. The CDR3 is 15 residues long. In nucleotides, the CDR3 is TGTGCCAGCAGTGAGGGGGGACAGGGTCTGGATACGCAGTATTTT. It translates to CASSEGGQGLDTQYF.

Turning to this clonotype: The junction departs from the called germline gene at one end, perhaps through a read error. CDR3 in amino acids: CACSPRWILDTQYF. As DNA, the CDR3 is TGCGCCTGCAGCCCTCGTTGGATCCTAGATACGCAGTATTTT. The rearrangement uses TRBV4-1 and TRBJ2-3; unclear D gene. There are 14 residues in the CDR3. Germline V gives CDR1 MGHRA, CDR2 YSYEKL.

This sequence joins TRBV6-2 or TRBV6-3 and TRBJ2-5, with TRBD1 matching over 9 bases. The CDR3 contains 14 residues. J lost 5 bases, V lost 5 bases, and 6 bases had no gene match. Germline CDR1 MNHEY, CDR2 SVGEGT. CDR3 protein: CASSRDRVRETQYF. The CDR3 DNA follows: TGTGCCAGCAGTAGGGACAGGGTACGGGAGACCCAGTACTTC.

The chain links TRBV3-1 to TRBJ2-7, with 7 positions matching TRBD1. J was trimmed by 2 bases and V by 4 bases; bases with no gene match: 14. Germline V gives CDR1 LGHDT, CDR2 YNNKEL (reference sequence). The CDR3 extends over 17 amino acids. The CDR3 DNA is TGTGCCAGCAGCCCGCCCGGGACAGTAAAGAAGACCTACGAGCAGTACTTC. As protein: CASSPPGTVKKTYEQYF.

On this clonotype itself: A junction boundary mismatches the germline segment, possibly from a read error. This chain connects TRBV7-6 to TRBJ2-2, with 10 bases aligning to TRBD2. This CDR3 is 15 amino acids long. Germline assignment: CDR1 SGHVS and CDR2 FNYEAQ. CDR3 coding DNA: TGTGCCAGCAGCGTAGCGGGAGGTAGCACCGGGGAGCTGTTTTTT. It is translated as CASSVAGGSTGELFF.

This clonotype showed up just a few times. The rearrangement links TRBV12-3 or TRBV12-4 to TRBJ2-7, with D maybe TRBD2 (5 bases). The CDR3 extends over 15 amino acids. V was trimmed by 5 bases and J by 6 bases, leaving 20 bases between them. This chain's CDR3 is CASSPTFVQRGEQYF. In nucleotides, the CDR3 is TGTGCCAGCAGTCCCACCTTTGTTCAACGGGGCGAGCAGTACTTC.

This clonotype has more than one count but fewer than ten. The chain couples TRBV9 to TRBJ1-3, with 7 bases matching TRBD1. With 3 bases clipped from V and 4 bases from J, the junction kept 7 bases outside the gene matches. CDR1 is SGDLS and CDR2 is YYNGEE in the germline V gene. The CDR3 contains 15 residues. This chain's CDR3 is CASSASRGPGNTIYF. CDR3 in DNA: TGTGCCAGCAGCGCCTCGAGGGGGCCCGGAAACACCATATATTTT.

This CDR3 is CASSSLVRDRDHTDTQYF. The CDR3 nucleotides are TGTGCCAGCAGCTCCCTCGTCCGGGACAGGGACCATACAGATACGCAGTATTTT. The rearrangement uses TRBV7-3 and TRBJ2-3; 9 bases align to TRBD1. The CDR3 contains 18 residues. Germline V gene sequence: CDR1 SGHTA, CDR2 FQGTGA. Unmatched junction bases numbered 14, after V lost 4 bases and J lost 3 bases.

The chain is built from TRBV12-3 or TRBV12-4 and TRBJ2-3; TRBD2 matches at 8 bases. CDR3 size: 15 residues. V gave up 6 bases and J gave up 2 bases; unmatched junction bases: 7. In DNA form, the CDR3 reads TGTGCCAGCAGCCCCGGGAGGGCCTCCACAGATACGCAGTATTTT. Translation gives CASSPGRASTDTQYF.

The chain is built from TRBV7-9 and TRBJ2-7; no firm D call. CDR1 is SEHNR and CDR2 is FQNEAQ in the germline V gene (reference sequence). V dropped 3 bases and J dropped 3 bases, with 6 bases sitting between them. The CDR3 is made up of 12 amino acids. CDR3 nucleotides: TGTGCCAGCAGCTTCCCAGTCTACGAGCAGTACTTC. Its protein product is CASSFPVYEQYF.

The table lists this clonotype with a few counts. This chain links TRBV7-4 with TRBJ2-1, with D uncertain. CDR3 length equals 13 residues. V was cut by 7 bases and J by 6 bases, with 13 bases left in between. The germline CDR1 and CDR2 sequences are SGHVT and SQSDAQ. CDR3 DNA: TGTGCCAGCACCCCCACTCCCCCCAATGAGCAGTTCTTC. It yields the protein CASTPTPPNEQFF.

This chain connects TRBV13 to TRBJ2-5; perhaps TRBD2 as D (5 bases). CDR1 is PRHDT, CDR2 FYEKMQ, per germline (reference sequence). The CDR3 contains 17 residues. V shed 3 bases and J shed 0 bases, with 17 bases lying between them. The CDR3 here is CASSLLARGGYQETQYF. The DNA of the CDR3 is TGTGCCAGCAGCTTGCTCGCTCGTGGCGGGTACCAAGAGACCCAGTACTTC.

The rearrangement uses TRBV20-1 and TRBJ2-7, with 7 bases matching TRBD2. Germline CDR1 reads DFQATT; CDR2 reads SNEGSKA (reference sequence). The CDR3 totals 13 residues. The J segment lost 3 bases and the V segment lost 7 bases, leaving 9 bases of the junction unmatched. CDR3 bases: TGCAGTGGCTACCGGGACTATTTCTACGAGCAGTACTTC. Translation gives CSGYRDYFYEQYF.

Notes on this clonotype: A junction end diverges from the germline sequence, so it may reflect a read error. The chain couples TRBV4-2 to TRBJ2-5; 7 bases map to TRBD2. CDR1 is LGHNA and CDR2 is YNFKEQ in the germline V gene. CDR3 length: 15 amino acids. This CDR3 reads CASSQESGEGLGWHF. CDR3 coding DNA: TGTGCCAGCAGCCAAGAATCGGGGGAGGGCCTGGGTTGGCACTTC.

This clonotype was picked up a small number of times. J is TRBJ2-2 and V is TRBV12-3 or TRBV12-4, with D tentatively TRBD1 (7 bases). The V gene lost 7 bases and the J gene lost 6 bases, with 21 bases spanning the gap. The CDR3 runs 16 residues. The CDR3 spells CASNLGRGARPGELFF. CDR3 in DNA: TGTGCCAGCAACCTCGGCAGGGGGGCCCGACCCGGGGAGCTGTTTTTT.

This chain uses TRBV20-1 with TRBJ2-2; 7 nucleotides align to TRBD1. Germline assignment: CDR1 DFQATT and CDR2 SNEGSKA (reference sequence). This CDR3 has 13 residues. The J segment lost 5 bases and the V segment lost 6 bases, leaving 6 bases of the junction unmatched. This chain's CDR3 is CSASRQGTGELFF. CDR3 sequence (DNA): TGCAGTGCAAGCCGACAGGGAACCGGGGAGCTGTTTTTT.

The V and J genes are TRBV3-1 and TRBJ1-2, with 7 bases that match TRBD1. The ends lost 1 base at V and 1 base at J; junction bases unmatched: 0. CDR1 and CDR2 from the germline V gene are LGHDT and YNNKEL (reference sequence). This CDR3 has 14 residues. CDR3 DNA sequence: TGTGCCAGCAGCCAAGGGGACAGTAACTATGGCTACACCTTC. Amino acids: CASSQGDSNYGYTF.

The V and J genes are TRBV28 and TRBJ1-5; 12 bases agree with TRBD1. The CDR3 consists of 17 residues. CDR1 MDHEN and CDR2 SYDVKM come from the germline V gene. V shed 1 base, J shed 7 bases, and the junction held 8 bases outside the gene matches. CDR3 sequence (DNA): TGTGCCAGCAGTTTATCACGGGACAGGGGGCATAAACAGCCCCAGCATTTT. Translating it yields CASSLSRDRGHKQPQHF. Looking up the rest from reference TRBV28 and TRBJ1-5 gives the full variable domain: DVKVTQSSRYLVKRTGEKVFLECVQDMDHENMFWYRQDPGLGLRLIYFSYDVKMKEKGDIPEGYSVSREKKERFSLILESASTNQTSMYLCASSLSRDRGHKQPQHFGDGTRLSIL.

The chain couples TRBV15 to TRBJ2-2; D gene ambiguous. Trimming pared 0 bases from V and 5 bases from J, leaving 7 bases between. Germline CDR1 LNHNV, CDR2 YYDKDF (reference sequence). The CDR3 covers 14 residues. CDR3 sequence reads: CATSRETPTGELFF. CDR3 sequence (DNA): TGTGCCACCAGCAGAGAAACTCCTACCGGGGAGCTGTTTTTT. Full variable domain (rest looked up from reference TRBV15 and TRBJ2-2): DAMVIQNPRYQVTQFGKPVTLSCSQTLNHNVMYWYQQKSSQAPKLLFHYYDKDFNNEADTPDNFQSRRPNTSFCFLDIRSPGLGDTAMYLCATSRETPTGELFFGEGSRLTVL.

This clonotype was observed a handful of times. DNA for the CDR3: TGTGCCAGCAGCCCTGGGGCTAGCGGGCTACTCTCCTACAATGAGCAGTTCTTC. Encoded protein: CASSPGASGLLSYNEQFF. V gene TRBV12-3 or TRBV12-4 combines with J gene TRBJ2-1; 8 bases are a match to TRBD2. Trimming removed 6 bases from V and 0 bases from J; junction bases left unmatched: 13. This CDR3 has 18 residues.

This clonotype was counted between two and nine times. The gene calls are TRBV12-3 or TRBV12-4 and TRBJ1-5, with 7 bases aligning to TRBD1. V lost 6 bases, J lost 4 bases, and 12 bases stayed unmatched. The CDR3 runs to 16 residues. CDR3 DNA: TGTGCCAGCAGCACCCCCGGGACAGTTTATAATCAGCCCCAGCATTTT. Its translation is CASSTPGTVYNQPQHF.

The J gene is TRBJ2-4, the V gene TRBV12-3 or TRBV12-4, with D perhaps matching TRBD2 (7 bases). Trimming removed 1 base from V and 0 bases from J, with 25 bases in between. The CDR3 loop spans 21 amino acids. The CDR3 nucleotides are TGTGCCAGCAGTTTAGTACTTGTAGAGGGGGGGGATATTCTAGCCAAAAACATTCAGTACTTC. Translation: CASSLVLVEGGDILAKNIQYF.

V usage is TRBV4-1 and J usage is TRBJ1-2; TRBD1 agrees at 9 bases. The CDR3 length is 15 residues. The ends lost 0 bases at V and 5 bases at J; junction bases unmatched: 4. Germline assignment: CDR1 MGHRA and CDR2 YSYEKL. CDR3 residues: CASSQEGQGVYGYTF. The CDR3, as DNA: TGCGCCAGCAGCCAAGAGGGACAGGGTGTTTATGGCTACACCTTC.

The CDR3 sequence: CASSPVEGVPETQYF. Written as DNA, the CDR3 is TGTGCCAGCAGTCCCGTAGAGGGAGTGCCAGAGACCCAGTACTTC. The chain is built from TRBV27 and TRBJ2-5; TRBD2 is a possible D gene (5 bases). The CDR3 is made up of 15 amino acids. V dropped 5 bases and J dropped 4 bases, with 17 bases sitting between them. Per the germline V gene, CDR1 is MNHEY and CDR2 is SMNVEV (reference sequence).

The chain couples TRBV5-6 to TRBJ2-7; TRBD2 might be the D (5 bases). V was shortened by 3 bases and J by 3 bases, with 13 bases between the two germline ends. The CDR3 is made up of 14 amino acids. From germline, CDR1 is SGHDT and CDR2 YYEEEE. The CDR3 here is CASSSGVVGYEQYF. CDR3 DNA: TGTGCCAGCAGCTCCGGGGTCGTCGGCTACGAGCAGTACTTC. The complete variable domain, with remaining parts taken from reference TRBV5-6 and TRBJ2-7, reads DAGVTQSPTHLIKTRGQQVTLRCSPKSGHDTVSWYQQALGQGPQFIFQYYEEEERQRGNFPDRFSGHQFPNYSSELNVNALLLGDSALYLCASSSGVVGYEQYFGPGTRLTVT.

This clonotype was seen only a few times. The J gene is TRBJ1-5, the V gene TRBV5-5; the D is unclear. This CDR3 contains 16 residues. CDR1 and CDR2 from the germline V gene are SGHKS and YYEKEE (reference sequence). Trimming took 1 base from V and 3 from J, leaving 14 bases between them. The CDR3 sequence is CASSLRGRLNNQPQHF. The CDR3 coding sequence is TGTGCCAGCAGCTTGCGCGGGCGTTTAAACAATCAGCCCCAGCATTTT.

Ten or more counts support this clonotype. The rearrangement links TRBV12-3 or TRBV12-4 to TRBJ1-1; D is uncertain. CDR3 length: 14 amino acids. V gave up 1 base and J gave up 1 base, with 7 bases separating them. CDR3 DNA: TGTGCCAGCAGTTTAGTAACTGCGAACACTGAAGCTTTCTTT. Translated, it gives CASSLVTANTEAFF.

The V and J genes are TRBV6-1 and TRBJ1-3, with D possibly TRBD1 on 5 matching bases. Deletions cut 3 bases from V and 3 bases from J, with 21 bases between. Looked up from germline, CDR1 is MNHNS and CDR2 is SASEGT. The CDR3 has 18 residues. Here the CDR3 reads CASSDAVAWGTVGNTIYF. The CDR3 coding sequence is TGTGCCAGCAGTGATGCCGTCGCGTGGGGGACGGTTGGAAACACCATATATTTT.

The rearrangement joins TRBV12-3 or TRBV12-4 to TRBJ1-5; TRBD1 aligns across 7 bases. The CDR3 contains 16 residues. V dropped 6 bases and J dropped 0; count of bases not matched to a gene: 8. The CDR3 DNA follows: TGTGCCAGCAGGCGCAGGGGGGGTACTAGCAATCAGCCCCAGCATTTT. It encodes CASRRRGGTSNQPQHF.

This rearrangement joins TRBV3-1 to TRBJ2-7; 7 bases map to TRBD1. Per the germline V gene, CDR1 is LGHDT and CDR2 is YNNKEL (reference sequence). The J segment lost 2 bases and the V segment lost 0 bases, leaving 7 bases of the junction unmatched. The CDR3 has 16 amino acids. CDR3 bases: TGTGCCAGCAGCCAAGATGGCAGGGGGATCCCCTACGAGCAGTACTTC. It encodes CASSQDGRGIPYEQYF.